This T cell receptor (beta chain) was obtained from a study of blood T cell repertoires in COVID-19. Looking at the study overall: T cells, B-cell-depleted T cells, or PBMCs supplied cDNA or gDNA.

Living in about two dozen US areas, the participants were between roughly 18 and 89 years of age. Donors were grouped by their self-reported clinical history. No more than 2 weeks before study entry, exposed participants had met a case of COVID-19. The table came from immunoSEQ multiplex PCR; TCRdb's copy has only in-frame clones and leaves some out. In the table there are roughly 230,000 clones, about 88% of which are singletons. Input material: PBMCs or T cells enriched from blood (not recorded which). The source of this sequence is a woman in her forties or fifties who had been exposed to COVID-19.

The CDR3 is CASSNDSGANVLTF. The CDR3 DNA sequence: TGTGCCAGCAGTAACGACAGTGGGGCCAACGTCCTGACTTTC. The chain joins TRBV6-4 to TRBJ2-6; TRBD1 is a possible D gene (5 bases). V dropped 5 bases and J dropped 3 bases, with 8 bases sitting between them. Germline loops: CDR1 MRHNA, CDR2 SNTAGT. The length of the CDR3 is 14 residues.